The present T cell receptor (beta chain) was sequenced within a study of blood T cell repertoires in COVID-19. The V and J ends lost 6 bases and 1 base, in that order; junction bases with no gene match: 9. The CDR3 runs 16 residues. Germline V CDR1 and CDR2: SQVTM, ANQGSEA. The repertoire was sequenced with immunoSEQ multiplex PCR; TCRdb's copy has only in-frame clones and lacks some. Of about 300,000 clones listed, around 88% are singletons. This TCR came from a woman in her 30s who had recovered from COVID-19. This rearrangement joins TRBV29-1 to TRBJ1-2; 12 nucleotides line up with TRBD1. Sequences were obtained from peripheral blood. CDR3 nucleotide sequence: TGCAGCGTCCCCCGGGACAGGGGGCGTAGTAACTATGGCTACACCTTC. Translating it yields CSVPRDRGRSNYGYTF.